This T cell receptor beta chain emerged from a study of blood T cells in healthy people across ages. Study-wide points: Among T cells, TCR beta diversity per million cells dropped roughly linearly as age rose.

A second roughly 6 to 12 cycle PCR used barcoded and J-beta primers. MiXCR, applied by TCRdb to the 5' RACE reads, yields one record per CDR3 protein. This table has 1.5 million to 2 million distinct CDR3 sequences, roughly 49% appearing once. About this clonotype itself: Its antigen remains unidentified.

Germline CDR1 reads PRHDT; CDR2 reads FYEKMQ (reference sequence). The length of the CDR3 is 15 residues. The rearrangement joins TRBV13 to TRBJ2-4; D is perhaps TRBD2 (7 bases). Near its end, the DNA agrees better with TRBJ2-7, so the J call may be wrong. This receptor was identified in a woman between 40 and 50 years old in good health. Material: blood. The CDR3 region has the DNA TGTGCCAGCAGCGGTGGGATGGGGGGGCGTCGCGAGCAGTACTTC. Amino acid sequence: CASSGGMGGRREQYF.